These 9 T cell receptor beta chains were sequenced from one sample in a study of Ad26.COV2.S vaccination and SARS-CoV-2 variants. Indicated treatment: over 15 received Ad26.COV2.S at low or high dose, single or two shots; about 5 received placebo; per-sample allocation not given. Repertoires come from day 63 after the first vaccine or placebo injection. The protocol was immunoSEQ multiplex PCR, while the TCRdb copy is restricted to in-frame clones and leaves out a portion. The profile shows around 450,000 clones, less than 95% of them singletons. The sample was peripheral blood, taken in a trial of Ad26.COV2.S vaccine versus placebo. Receptor source: a person between 18 and 59 years old who received the Ad26.COV2.S COVID-19 vaccine or a placebo.

The chain employs TRBV5-1 and TRBJ2-7, with 9 bases lining up with TRBD1. This CDR3 is built from 14 residues. Germline lookup yields CDR1 SGHRS and CDR2 YFSETQ. The trim removed 0 bases at V and 7 bases at J, leaving 5 bases unmatched. CDR3 sequence (DNA): TGCGCCAGCAGCTTGGGCACAGGGGGCGGGGAGCAGTACTTC. Translating it yields CASSLGTGGGEQYF.

The rearrangement links TRBV19 to TRBJ2-7; 10 bases align to TRBD1. The CDR3 loop spans 14 amino acids. Germline V gene lookup returns CDR1 LNHDA and CDR2 SQIVND (reference sequence). V lost 5 bases, J lost 0 bases, and 1 base stayed unmatched. Here the CDR3 DNA reads TGTGCCAGTAGTGGGACAGGGGACTCCTACGAGCAGTACTTC. It specifies CASSGTGDSYEQYF.

This sequence joins TRBV21-1 and TRBJ1-1; the table calls TRBD1, which could not be checked here. TRBV21-1 is termed a pseudogene. The CDR3 consists of 14 residues. In DNA, the CDR3 is TGTGCCAGCCGCCGTTGGGGGCCCGACTCTGAAGCTTTCTTT. Its translation: CASRRWGPDSEAFF.

The gene calls are TRBV14 and TRBJ1-6; D is perhaps TRBD1 (5 bases). Germline CDR1 and CDR2: SGHDN and FVKESK. Trimming stripped 0 bases from V and 7 bases from J, with 13 bases between. The CDR3 runs to 16 residues. CDR3 DNA: TGTGCCAGCAGCCAAGATGCGGGGACGCCGAATTCACCCCTCCACTTT. It is translated as CASSQDAGTPNSPLHF.

The chain recombines TRBV5-1 with TRBJ1-4; D remains ambiguous. Trimming stripped 4 bases from V and 4 bases from J, with 11 bases between. Germline assignment: CDR1 SGHRS and CDR2 YFSETQ. This CDR3 comprises 14 residues. Here the CDR3 reads CASSIGHFNEKLFF. The CDR3 DNA reads as TGCGCCAGCAGCATCGGGCATTTTAATGAAAAACTGTTTTTT.

As to this clone: At the DNA level, this CDR3 is encoded by other sequences in the same sample as well. The chain is built from TRBV27 and TRBJ2-7; 11 bases line up with TRBD2. Germline lookup yields CDR1 MNHEY and CDR2 SMNVEV (reference sequence). V gave up 5 bases and J gave up 3 bases; unmatched junction bases: 6. This CDR3 is 15 amino acids long. The CDR3 nucleotides are TGTGCCAGCAGTCCCTTAGCGGGAGGGAGCTACGAGCAGTACTTC. This sequence encodes CASSPLAGGSYEQYF.

This rearrangement joins TRBV5-5 to TRBJ2-3; D might be TRBD1 (5 bases). V was shortened by 4 bases and J by 2 bases, with 14 bases between the two germline ends. CDR1 and CDR2 (germline): SGHKS, YYEKEE (reference sequence). This CDR3 contains 15 residues. CDR3: CASSRMDTPTDTQYF. The CDR3 region has the DNA TGTGCCAGCAGCCGGATGGACACCCCCACAGATACGCAGTATTTT.

The chain links TRBV3-1 (or the pseudogene TRBV3-2) to TRBJ2-2; 13 nucleotides line up with TRBD2. Germline CDR1 LGHDT, CDR2 YNNKEL (reference sequence). The CDR3 length is 18 residues. V was clipped by 4 bases and J by 4 bases; unmatched bases: 9. The CDR3 sequence is CASSLGLAGATITGELFF. The CDR3 DNA reads as TGTGCCAGCAGCCTTGGACTAGCGGGAGCCACTATCACCGGGGAGCTGTTTTTT.

The J gene is TRBJ2-4, the V gene TRBV29-1; 7 nucleotides line up with TRBD1. CDR1 SQVTM and CDR2 ANQGSEA come from the germline V gene. The CDR3 is made up of 17 amino acids. Unmatched junction bases numbered 18, after V lost 8 bases and J lost 2 bases. The CDR3 loop is CSRETGAVGRTKNIQYF. The CDR3 coding sequence is TGCAGCCGGGAAACAGGGGCGGTCGGTAGAACCAAAAACATTCAGTACTTC.